These 13 T cell receptor beta chains were sequenced from one sample in a study of T cell responses to AZD1222 COVID-19 vaccine. The method was immunoSEQ multiplex PCR; TCRdb's version includes in-frame clones alone and lacks a portion of them. The sample holds over 150,000 clones, almost 90% seen once. The sample consisted of peripheral blood, taken on day 0 of AZD1222 vaccination. These receptors originate from an adult in good health.

The CDR3, as DNA: TGCGCCAGCAGCCAAGATAGGAACAGGGGAAACACTGAAGCTTTCTTT. Translating it yields CASSQDRNRGNTEAFF. The V gene is TRBV4-3, the J gene TRBJ1-1; TRBD1 aligns across 7 bases. Germline CDR1 and CDR2: LGHNA and YSLEER. The CDR3 totals 16 residues. V was clipped by 0 bases and J by 2 bases; unmatched bases: 6.

This chain links TRBV30 with TRBJ2-7; the match to TRBD1 covers 11 bases. After removal of 0 bases from V and 2 bases from J, the junction contained 3 bases not matched to a gene. Germline V CDR1 and CDR2: GTSNPN, SVGIG (reference sequence). The CDR3 runs 15 residues. CDR3 sequence (DNA): TGTGCCTGGAGTGTTCGGGACAGGGGGACCTACGAGCAGTACTTC. Its protein product is CAWSVRDRGTYEQYF.

A single count supports this clone. J is TRBJ2-5 and V is TRBV27, with D unresolved. Germline CDR1 reads MNHEY; CDR2 reads SMNVEV (reference sequence). This CDR3 spans 17 amino acids. V lost 2 bases and J lost 1, with 17 bases in between. In nucleotides, the CDR3 is TGTGCCAGCAGTTTACGACCTGACGGTACAAGCCAAGAGACCCAGTACTTC. Translating it yields CASSLRPDGTSQETQYF.

The chain uses TRBV5-1 and TRBJ2-7; D is possibly TRBD2 (5 bases). Germline V CDR1 and CDR2: SGHRS, YFSETQ. The CDR3 contains 15 residues. V was trimmed by 0 bases and J by 1 base, leaving 11 bases between them. The CDR3, as DNA: TGCGCCAGCAGCTTGGCCACGGGGATATCCTACGAGCAGTACTTC. The encoded protein is CASSLATGISYEQYF.

The chain carries TRBV28 and TRBJ2-5; D gene uncertain. In germline, CDR1 is MDHEN, CDR2 SYDVKM. The CDR3 runs 12 residues. V lost 4 bases and J 9 bases, leaving 12 bases between the germline ends. DNA of the CDR3: TGTGCCAGCAGTTCCCTGAGTCGGCCCCAGTACTTC. Translating gives CASSSLSRPQYF.

This clone was observed a single time. The V and J genes are TRBV28 and TRBJ2-7; 11 bases are a match to TRBD2. Trimming cost V 7 bases and J 3 bases; bases outside gene matches: 14. The germline V gene encodes CDR1 MDHEN and CDR2 SYDVKM. The CDR3 extends over 17 amino acids. Here the CDR3 DNA reads TGTGCCAGCAACCAACTAGCGGGGGCCGATATTAACTACGAGCAGTACTTC. Translation gives CASNQLAGADINYEQYF.

The chain has TRBV6-5 and TRBJ2-1, with 11 bases aligning to TRBD2. Germline V gene sequence: CDR1 MNHEY, CDR2 SVGAGI. V dropped 5 bases and J dropped 7; count of bases not matched to a gene: 7. The CDR3 totals 15 residues. The CDR3, as DNA: TGTGCCAGCAGTCTTAGCGGGGGGGCTCAAAATGAGCAGTTCTTC. Translating it yields CASSLSGGAQNEQFF.

J is TRBJ1-2 and V is TRBV28; 10 bases agree with TRBD1. CDR1 MDHEN and CDR2 SYDVKM come from the germline V gene. V was pared by 6 bases and J by 7 bases, with 11 bases of the junction left unmatched. The CDR3 is 15 residues long. CDR3 loop: CASRIPGQGLIGYTF. DNA for the CDR3: TGTGCCAGCAGGATACCGGGACAGGGGCTAATTGGCTACACCTTC.

The V and J genes are TRBV9 and TRBJ2-1; D gene unclear. The CDR3 is 14 amino acids. The V gene lost 0 bases and the J gene lost 5 bases, with 9 bases spanning the gap. CDR1 and CDR2 (germline): SGDLS, YYNGEE. CDR3 protein: CASSVARFNNEQFF. CDR3 in DNA: TGTGCCAGCAGCGTAGCCCGATTCAACAATGAGCAGTTCTTC. The entire variable domain, with the rest obtained from reference TRBV9 and TRBJ2-1, is as follows: DSGVTQTPKHLITATGQRVTLRCSPRSGDLSVYWYQQSLDQGLQFLIQYYNGEERAKGNILERFSAQQFPDLHSELNLSSLELGDSALYFCASSVARFNNEQFFGPGTRLTVL.

The chain combines TRBV5-3 with TRBJ2-2; D unclear. TRBV5-3 is marked as an open reading frame, function uncertain. This CDR3 is built from 10 residues. The V end was cut by 9 bases, the J end by 4 bases, with 4 bases between. The CDR3 DNA is TGTGCCACACGCACCGGGGAGCTGTTTTTT. This gives the protein CATRTGELFF.

The CDR3 reads CASSRTSTDTQYF. CDR3 coding DNA: TGTGCCAGCAGCCGGACTAGTACAGATACGCAGTATTTT. The rearrangement uses TRBV7-8 and TRBJ2-3; 7 bases are shared with TRBD2. Germline values: CDR1 SGHVS, CDR2 FQNEAQ. There are 13 residues in the CDR3. J lost 3 bases, V lost 5 bases, and 2 bases had no gene match.

This clone was detected only once. The rearrangement uses TRBV4-3 and TRBJ2-2; 9 bases are a match to TRBD2. The CDR3 has 16 residues. With 0 bases clipped from V and 7 bases from J, the junction kept 6 bases outside the gene matches. The germline CDR1 and CDR2 sequences are LGHNA and YSLEER. This chain's CDR3 is CASSQDSLAGIGELFF. Here the CDR3 DNA reads TGCGCCAGCAGCCAAGATTCCCTAGCGGGGATCGGGGAGCTGTTTTTT.

The rearrangement joins TRBV29-1 to TRBJ1-2; no clear D. V was pared by 7 bases and J by 4 bases, with 19 bases between. Germline assignment: CDR1 SQVTM and CDR2 ANQGSEA. The CDR3 has 14 residues. The CDR3 here is CSAHDGKTGYGYTF. The CDR3 DNA sequence: TGCAGCGCACATGACGGGAAAACCGGCTATGGCTACACCTTC.